Below are 25 T cell receptor beta chains sequenced from a single sample in a study of blood T cells in healthy people across ages. For the second PCR, which ran for roughly 6 to 12 cycles, a sample-barcoded 5' primer and a J-beta primer mix were used. TCRdb analysed the 5' RACE reads with MiXCR anew, one entry per CDR3 protein. The sample includes 1,500,000 or so distinct CDR3 sequences, less than 45% seen only once; the top ten take around 4%. The sequenced material came from blood. Source of these receptors: a young woman in good health.

The chain has TRBV30 and TRBJ2-1; 15 bases map to TRBD2. The V and J ends lost 3 bases and 8 bases, in that order; junction bases with no gene match: 5. Germline values: CDR1 GTSNPN, CDR2 SVGIG (reference sequence). The CDR3 covers 15 residues. The CDR3 here is CAWRRTSGGAHEQFF. The CDR3 nucleotides are TGTGCCTGGAGAAGGACTAGCGGGGGGGCCCATGAGCAGTTCTTC. Looking up the rest from reference TRBV30 and TRBJ2-1 gives the full variable domain: SQTIHQWPATLVQPVGSPLSLECTVEGTSNPNLYWYRQAAGRGLQLLFYSVGIGQISSEVPQNLSASRPQDRQFILSSKKLLLSDSGFYLCAWRRTSGGAHEQFFGPGTRLTVL.

This clonotype has more than one count but fewer than ten. The V gene is TRBV10-2, the J gene TRBJ2-1; tentative D call: TRBD2 (5 bases). CDR1 is WSHSY, CDR2 SAAADI, per germline. Trimming cost V 3 bases and J 0 bases, with 12 bases left between them. The CDR3 has 16 amino acids. Here the CDR3 reads CASSDSGFHSYNEQFF. The CDR3 region has the DNA TGCGCCAGCAGTGATTCGGGGTTTCACTCCTACAATGAGCAGTTCTTC.

The rearrangement uses TRBV27 and TRBJ2-7; 11 bases align to TRBD2. The CDR3 totals 15 residues. Germline CDR1 and CDR2: MNHEY and SMNVEV (reference sequence). After removal of 4 bases from V and 3 bases from J, the junction contained 5 bases not matched to a gene. CDR3 loop: CASSYSSGRFYEQYF. The CDR3 bases are TGTGCCAGCAGTTACTCTAGCGGGAGGTTCTACGAGCAGTACTTC.

This clonotype came up once. The V and J genes are TRBV7-9 and TRBJ1-2; the match to TRBD1 covers 9 bases. V shed 1 base and J 4 bases; nucleotides not matched to a gene: 7. CDR3 length equals 16 residues. CDR1 SEHNR and CDR2 FQNEAQ come from the germline V gene (reference sequence). CDR3 DNA sequence: TGTGCCAGCAGCTTAGAGTCCGGACAGGGGTCCTATGGCTACACCTTC. Translation: CASSLESGQGSYGYTF. Complete variable domain (other parts from reference TRBV7-9 and TRBJ1-2): DTGVSQNPRHKITKRGQNVTFRCDPISEHNRLYWYRQTLGQGPEFLTYFQNEAQLEKSRLLSDRFSAERPKGSFSTLEIQRTEQGDSAMYLCASSLESGQGSYGYTFGSGTRLTVV.

This chain joins TRBV10-3 and TRBJ2-5; 9 bases agree with TRBD1. The germline V gene encodes CDR1 ENHRY and CDR2 SYGVKD. V shed 3 bases and J 0 bases; nucleotides not matched to a gene: 5. The CDR3 length is 16 residues. CDR3 in DNA: TGTGCCATCAGTGACGGGACAGGGAAGTACCAAGAGACCCAGTACTTC. Amino acids: CAISDGTGKYQETQYF.

This clonotype was seen many times. The chain couples TRBV12-3 or TRBV12-4 to TRBJ1-2; D remains unclear. Trimming left V 4 bases short and J 2 bases short, with 8 bases between. This CDR3 comprises 13 residues. The CDR3 DNA reads TGTGCCAGCAGTTGGTTGTCCAACTATGGCTACACCTTC. Amino acids: CASSWLSNYGYTF.

The rearrangement uses TRBV4-1 and TRBJ2-3, with TRBD2 matching over 13 bases. The CDR3 covers 18 residues. Germline-derived CDR1 and CDR2 are MGHRA and YSYEKL. The V segment lost 1 base and the J segment 4 bases; nucleotides outside the gene matches: 8. DNA for the CDR3: TGCGCCAGCAGCCAAGTCCCGGGACTAGCGGGGACCGCAGATACGCAGTATTTT. This sequence encodes CASSQVPGLAGTADTQYF.

The gene calls are TRBV28 and TRBJ1-4, with a tentative D call TRBD1 (5 bases). This CDR3 is built from 15 residues. Trimming left V 5 bases short and J 3 bases short, with 13 bases between. Germline V gene data show CDR1 as MDHEN and CDR2 as SYDVKM. CDR3 coding DNA: TGTGCCAGCAGTCGCCCAGGGTACTCTAATGAAAAACTGTTTTTT. Amino acid sequence: CASSRPGYSNEKLFF.

The table lists this clonotype with a few counts. The chain uses TRBV4-1 and TRBJ2-1, with D uncertain. CDR3 length: 14 residues. Trimming took 2 bases from V and 4 from J, leaving 9 bases between them. Per the germline V gene, CDR1 is MGHRA and CDR2 is YSYEKL. CDR3 nucleotides: TGCGCCAGCAGCCAAACTGACCAATACAATGAGCAGTTCTTC. It specifies CASSQTDQYNEQFF.

This clonotype was seen only a few times. An end of the junction does not agree with germline; a read error may underlie this. The rearrangement uses TRBV7-7 and TRBJ2-3, with 7 bases lining up with TRBD1. The germline V gene encodes CDR1 SSHAT and CDR2 FNYEAQ (reference sequence). The CDR3 is 15 amino acids. The CDR3 reads CASSPTGWSTDTQYF. CDR3 nucleotides: TGTGCTAGCAGCCCGACAGGGTGGAGCACAGATACGCAGTATTTT.

This clonotype was detected only a few times. CDR3 sequence reads: CASSPGTSGKETQYF. CDR3 coding DNA: TGTGCCAGCAGTCCAGGGACTAGCGGGAAAGAGACCCAGTACTTC. The chain uses TRBV6-2 or TRBV6-3 and TRBJ2-5, with 13 bases fitting TRBD2. The CDR3 length is 15 residues. Trimming removed 5 bases from V and 3 bases from J; junction bases left unmatched: 3. Germline V CDR1 and CDR2: MNHEY, SVGEGT.

This chain uses TRBV5-1 with TRBJ2-5; the D is unclear. Germline CDR1 reads SGHRS; CDR2 reads YFSETQ. V was clipped by 4 bases and J by 3 bases, with 10 bases between them. The CDR3 is 13 residues long. For the CDR3, the DNA is TGCGCCAGCAGCCGGACGGTAGAAGAGACCCAGTACTTC. Residues: CASSRTVEETQYF.

The chain recombines TRBV20-1 with TRBJ2-1; D might be TRBD2 (6 bases). Germline V gene data show CDR1 as DFQATT and CDR2 as SNEGSKA (reference sequence). Deletions cut 3 bases from V and 0 bases from J, with 9 bases between. The CDR3 contains 14 residues. CDR3: CSASQRVSYNEQFF. The CDR3 DNA sequence: TGCAGTGCTAGTCAGCGGGTCTCCTACAATGAGCAGTTCTTC.

This clonotype was counted a few times. The chain combines TRBV27 with TRBJ2-5; 14 positions match TRBD2. Germline V gene lookup returns CDR1 MNHEY and CDR2 SMNVEV (reference sequence). Germline trimming cut 7 bases from V and 4 bases from J; bases unmatched to any gene: 2. The CDR3 covers 14 residues. The CDR3 reads CASKGLAGVETQYF. The DNA of the CDR3 is TGTGCCAGCAAGGGACTAGCGGGAGTAGAGACCCAGTACTTC.

The V and J genes are TRBV27 and TRBJ2-3, with 16 bases identical to TRBD2. In germline, CDR1 is MNHEY, CDR2 SMNVEV (reference sequence). This CDR3 contains 18 residues. The V gene end was trimmed by 4 bases and the J gene end by 4 bases; junction bases not matched to a gene: 8. The CDR3 here is CASSSGTSGRGPADTQYF. CDR3 sequence (DNA): TGTGCCAGCAGTTCCGGGACTAGCGGGAGGGGGCCCGCAGATACGCAGTATTTT.

This rearrangement joins TRBV3-1 to TRBJ2-1; 8 positions match TRBD2. CDR3 size: 19 residues. Germline V gene data show CDR1 as LGHDT and CDR2 as YNNKEL (reference sequence). J lost 1 base, V lost 0 bases, and 11 bases had no gene match. This CDR3 is CASSQDIGRAFRSYNEQFF. As DNA, the CDR3 is TGTGCCAGCAGCCAAGATATCGGGAGGGCCTTTCGGTCCTACAATGAGCAGTTCTTC.

The chain carries TRBV20-1 and TRBJ2-7; D gene uncertain. CDR1 DFQATT and CDR2 SNEGSKA come from the germline V gene (reference sequence). The CDR3 totals 12 residues. Trimming cost V 6 bases and J 3 bases, with 12 bases left between them. CDR3 loop: CSAAKEHYEQYF. CDR3 coding DNA: TGCAGTGCAGCGAAAGAACACTACGAGCAGTACTTC.

In its sample, this clonotype was seen a few times. V gene TRBV4-1 combines with J gene TRBJ1-5; D is ambiguous. The CDR3 is made up of 16 amino acids. Trimming removed 3 bases at V and 3 bases at J, with 15 bases between. The germline gives CDR1 MGHRA, CDR2 YSYEKL. The CDR3 sequence is CASSHLAGEPNQPQHF. The CDR3, as DNA: TGCGCCAGCAGCCACTTGGCCGGGGAGCCCAATCAGCCCCAGCATTTT.

This clonotype was counted only a few times. The chain carries TRBV6-1 and TRBJ1-2; D perhaps matches TRBD1 (5 bases). The CDR3 sequence is 11 residues long. Germline CDR1 reads MNHNS; CDR2 reads SASEGT. Trimming left V 8 bases short and J 13 bases short, with 17 bases between. CDR3 nucleotide sequence: TGTGCCAGCTGGGGACCGGGCCCCTGCACCTTC. Translating it yields CASWGPGPCTF.

V is TRBV5-1 and J is TRBJ1-3; D may be TRBD1 (5 bases). CDR3 length equals 14 residues. V shed 2 bases and J shed 2 bases, with 8 bases lying between them. Germline lookup yields CDR1 SGHRS and CDR2 YFSETQ. The CDR3 loop is CASSLWGPGNTIYF. In DNA, the CDR3 is TGCGCCAGCAGCTTATGGGGACCTGGAAACACCATATATTTT.

J is TRBJ2-3 and V is TRBV7-9, with D possibly TRBD2 on 6 matching bases. Germline assignment: CDR1 SEHNR and CDR2 FQNEAQ (reference sequence). The germline V and J ends were trimmed by 5 bases and 2 bases, with 17 bases remaining between them. The CDR3 consists of 16 residues. CDR3 amino acids: CASSPTGLPFTDTQYF. The CDR3 nucleotides read TGTGCCAGCAGCCCAACGGGACTTCCGTTCACAGATACGCAGTATTTT.

This clonotype occurred a few times. The rearrangement joins TRBV3-1 to TRBJ2-3; the D gene could be TRBD1 or TRBD2 (5 bases each). The CDR3 has 16 amino acids. Trimming removed 5 bases at V and 7 bases at J, with 22 bases between. CDR1 and CDR2 from the germline V gene are LGHDT and YNNKEL (reference sequence). This CDR3 is CASSAPGPTLSNTQYF. CDR3 nucleotide sequence: TGTGCCAGCAGCGCCCCGGGACCTACGCTATCAAATACGCAGTATTTT.

V is TRBV24-1 and J is TRBJ2-1; D is unclear. V lost 4 bases to trimming and J lost 1 base, with 7 bases between them. The CDR3 is made up of 14 amino acids. Germline V lookup: CDR1 KGHDR, CDR2 SFDVKD. The CDR3 DNA reads as TGTGCCACCAGTGAAGGCGGTTCCTACAATGAGCAGTTCTTC. Encoded protein: CATSEGGSYNEQFF.

V is TRBV6-5 and J is TRBJ1-2; possible D gene TRBD1, 5 bases. Germline-derived CDR1 and CDR2 are MNHEY and SVGAGI. V was cut by 0 bases and J by 4 bases, with 12 bases left in between. There are 15 residues in the CDR3. The CDR3 reads CASSYSIDSRYGYTF. The CDR3 DNA reads TGTGCCAGCAGTTACTCGATAGACAGCCGCTATGGCTACACCTTC.

The J gene is TRBJ2-1, the V gene TRBV7-2, with 7 nucleotides matching TRBD2. With 7 bases clipped from V and 2 bases from J, the junction kept 2 bases outside the gene matches. CDR1 and CDR2 from the germline V gene are SGHTA and FQGNSA. The CDR3 runs to 13 residues. Written as DNA, the CDR3 is TGTGCCAGCAAAGGACTAGCCTACAATGAGCAGTTCTTC. Translation: CASKGLAYNEQFF. The whole variable domain, remainder taken from reference TRBV7-2 and TRBJ2-1, is GAGVSQSPSNKVTEKGKDVELRCDPISGHTALYWYRQSLGQGLEFLIYFQGNSAPDKSGLPSDRFSAERTGGSVSTLTIQRTQQEDSAVYLCASKGLAYNEQFFGPGTRLTVL.